A single sample is the source of the 15 T cell receptor beta chains below, sequenced in a study of early T cells in non-severe SARS-CoV-2 infection. TCRdb used MiXCR to reprocess the 5' RACE reads, holding one entry per CDR3 protein. The table shows around 57,000 distinct CDR3 sequences, with around 12% occurring only once. Sample: whole blood. These receptors came from an adult who was a healthcare worker with PCR-confirmed SARS-CoV-2 infection or an uninfected control (not recorded which).

There are a few counts of this clonotype. V is TRBV7-2 and J is TRBJ1-5, with D unclear. Germline V gene lookup returns CDR1 SGHTA and CDR2 FQGNSA. The V and J ends lost 5 bases and 3 bases respectively, with 11 bases between them. The CDR3 spans 14 residues. The DNA for the CDR3 is TGTGCCAGCAGCGGCCGGGCCAACAATCAGCCCCAGCATTTT. Its translation is CASSGRANNQPQHF.

About this clonotype: A read error may explain this, as a much larger clone is one base away. This chain joins TRBV5-1 and TRBJ2-7; the D gene is possibly TRBD1 (6 bases). The germline V gene encodes CDR1 SGHRS and CDR2 YFSETQ. CDR3 size: 14 residues. The CDR3 region is CASSLGQAAYEQHF. The DNA for the CDR3 is TGCGCCAGCAGCTTGGGACAGGCAGCCTACGAGCAGCACTTC.

This clonotype came up many times. The genes are TRBV6-2 or TRBV6-3 and TRBJ2-3, with TRBD1 matching over 8 bases. Germline V gene sequence: CDR1 MNHEY, CDR2 SVGEGT. With V trimmed by 4 bases and J by 1 base, 4 bases remained unmatched. CDR3 length: 15 residues. CDR3 amino acids: CASSSPGQGTDTQYF. CDR3 DNA: TGTGCCAGCAGTTCCCCGGGACAGGGCACAGATACGCAGTATTTT.

The rearrangement links TRBV6-1 to TRBJ2-1; a weak D match, TRBD1 (5 bases). The V and J ends lost 7 bases and 0 bases respectively, with 13 bases between them. CDR3 length: 15 residues. Germline assignment: CDR1 MNHNS and CDR2 SASEGT. The CDR3 protein is CASNPTGYSYNEQFF. CDR3 DNA: TGTGCCAGCAACCCCACAGGCTACTCCTACAATGAGCAGTTCTTC.

A word on this clonotype: This may arise from a read error, as a much more abundant clone is one base away. The V gene is TRBV6-5, the J gene TRBJ2-1, with D tentatively TRBD2 (6 bases). CDR3 length: 14 amino acids. CDR1 is MNHEY, CDR2 SVGAGI, per germline. V was pared by 6 bases and J by 6 bases, with 15 bases between. CDR3 bases: TGTGCCAGCAGATACCAGACTAGTATCAATGAGCAGTTCTTC. It is translated as CASRYQTSINEQFF.

There are many counts of this clonotype. The genes are TRBV7-8 and TRBJ2-6; no clear D. Trimming left V 1 base short and J 0 bases short, with 4 bases between. Germline V gives CDR1 SGHVS, CDR2 FQNEAQ. This CDR3 comprises 15 residues. This CDR3 reads CASSLGRSGANVLTF. DNA for the CDR3: TGTGCCAGCAGCTTAGGGCGCTCTGGGGCCAACGTCCTGACTTTC.

V and J are TRBV4-3 and TRBJ1-1; D ambiguous. The germline V gene encodes CDR1 LGHNA and CDR2 YSLEER. Trimming left V 0 bases short and J 4 bases short, with 9 bases between. The CDR3 totals 14 residues. In nucleotides, the CDR3 is TGCGCCAGCAGCCAAGATCTGCTCTTCACTGAAGCTTTCTTT. It translates to CASSQDLLFTEAFF.

The J gene is TRBJ2-5, the V gene TRBV3-1, with D unclear. V lost 3 bases to trimming and J lost 1 base, with 3 bases between them. The CDR3 totals 12 residues. Germline assignment: CDR1 LGHDT and CDR2 YNNKEL (reference sequence). CDR3 in amino acids: CASSHSQETQYF. The CDR3 DNA reads TGTGCCAGCAGCCACTCCCAAGAGACCCAGTACTTC.

The rearrangement joins TRBV3-1 to TRBJ1-1; no clear D. Germline V gene lookup returns CDR1 LGHDT and CDR2 YNNKEL (reference sequence). The CDR3 sequence is 12 residues long. The V and J ends lost 3 bases and 1 base respectively, with 3 bases between them. CDR3 residues: CASSQGNTEAFF. CDR3 bases: TGTGCCAGCAGCCAGGGGAACACTGAAGCTTTCTTT.

This clonotype was recorded many times. The chain links TRBV6-1 to TRBJ2-7; D call uncertain. There are 12 residues in the CDR3. The germline V gene has CDR1 MNHNS and CDR2 SASEGT. Trimming pared 7 bases from V and 5 bases from J, leaving 12 bases between. The DNA of the CDR3 is TGTGCCAGCAATTCAGGCGGCCACGAGCAGTACTTC. Translating gives CASNSGGHEQYF.

This clonotype has a count of ten or more. The chain recombines TRBV7-6 with TRBJ2-5, with D possibly matching TRBD2 (6 bases). From germline, CDR1 is SGHVS and CDR2 FNYEAQ. Trimming took off 1 base at V and 2 bases at J, with 14 bases between the two ends. CDR3 length equals 16 residues. CDR3 amino acids: CASSLEWSGTQETQYF. The DNA for the CDR3 is TGTGCCAGCAGCTTAGAGTGGTCAGGGACTCAAGAGACCCAGTACTTC. Filled out from reference TRBV7-6 and TRBJ2-5, the complete variable domain reads GAGVSQSPRYKVTKRGQDVALRCDPISGHVSLYWYRQALGQGPEFLTYFNYEAQQDKSGLPNDRFSAERPEGSISTLTIQRTEQRDSAMYRCASSLEWSGTQETQYFGPGTRLLVL.

This clonotype was picked up many times. The rearrangement joins TRBV11-2 to TRBJ2-3; TRBD1 or TRBD2 may be the D gene (6 bases each). The germline gives CDR1 SGHAT, CDR2 FQNNGV. V lost 6 bases and J 1 base, leaving 17 bases between the germline ends. The CDR3 runs 16 residues. The CDR3 sequence is CASRQDKGEGTDTQYF. The DNA of the CDR3 is TGTGCCAGCAGACAAGACAAGGGGGAGGGCACAGATACGCAGTATTTT.

In its sample, this clonotype was seen many times. The V call is TRBV5-1, the J call TRBJ2-7, with TRBD2 matching 9 bases. The CDR3 sequence is 15 residues long. Germline loops: CDR1 SGHRS, CDR2 YFSETQ. Trimming at V came to 7 bases and at J to 7 bases, leaving 15 bases not matched to a gene. Here the CDR3 DNA reads TGCGCCAGCCGTGTAATGGCGGGAGGGCCGGGAGAGCAGTACTTC. Translated: CASRVMAGGPGEQYF. Full variable domain (missing parts from reference TRBV5-1 and TRBJ2-7): KAGVTQTPRYLIKTRGQQVTLSCSPISGHRSVSWYQQTPGQGLQFLFEYFSETQRNKGNFPGRFSGRQFSNSRSEMNVSTLELGDSALYLCASRVMAGGPGEQYFGPGTRLTVT.

V is TRBV10-3 and J is TRBJ1-1, with a weak D call TRBD1 (6 bases). V lost 6 bases and J 6 bases, leaving 11 bases between the germline ends. CDR1 ENHRY and CDR2 SYGVKD come from the germline V gene. The CDR3 consists of 12 residues. CDR3 sequence reads: CAIRQGGAEAFF. The CDR3, as DNA: TGTGCCATCAGACAGGGTGGGGCTGAAGCTTTCTTT.

The chain joins TRBV9 to TRBJ2-1; 10 bases map to TRBD1. CDR3 length: 16 amino acids. The V segment lost 3 bases and the J segment 3 bases; nucleotides outside the gene matches: 6. Germline V gene data show CDR1 as SGDLS and CDR2 as YYNGEE. DNA for the CDR3: TGTGCCAGCAGCGAGAACCGGGACAGGGGCTACAATGAGCAGTTCTTC. This encodes CASSENRDRGYNEQFF.